These T cell receptor beta chains were read from a single sample in a study of breast tumors, draining lymph nodes, adjacent tissues. One entry per CDR3 protein, called by TCRdb with MiXCR from the multiplex PCR reads. This table holds under 25,000 distinct CDR3 sequences, more than 50% found once. What was sequenced was breast tumor tissue. These receptors were taken from a female donor with breast cancer. Some clones in this sample may be carry-over from other donors' samples. The CDR3 runs from the conserved cysteine through the conserved F or W. A D gene is named only where the DNA matches it firmly. For some rows the clone size is stated as once, few or many, or as a class when expanded; others skip it.

D: .; V: TRBV20-1; size: many; J: TRBJ1-4; DNA: TGCAGTGCTACTGGCTGGGAGGAAAAACTGTTTTTT; CDR3: CSATGWEEKLFF
D: .; V: TRBV7-2; size: .; J: TRBJ2-3; DNA: TGTGCCAGCAGCCACCGTCACACAGATACGCAGTATTTT; CDR3: CASSHRHTDTQYF
D: TRBD2; V: TRBV7-3; size: many; J: TRBJ2-2; DNA: TGTGCCAGCTCCCGGACTAGCGCGAACACCGGGGAGCTGTTTTTT; CDR3: CASSRTSANTGELFF
D: TRBD1; V: TRBV27; size: .; J: TRBJ2-3; DNA: TGTGCCAGCAGTTTCGGGGGGACAGGGGGCACAGATACGCAGTATTTT; CDR3: CASSFGGTGGTDTQYF
D: .; V: TRBV29-1; size: .; J: TRBJ2-2; DNA: TGCAGCGTGAGGGACTCGAACACCGGGGAGCTGTTTTTT; CDR3: CSVRDSNTGELFF
D: .; V: TRBV2; size: .; J: TRBJ1-2; DNA: TGTGCCAGCTGCGGTTGGATATGCGATGGCTACACCTTC; CDR3: CASCGWICDGYTF
D: .; V: TRBV2; size: few; J: TRBJ1-2; DNA: TGTGCCAGCAGGTATAAGGATCCTGGCTACACCTTC; CDR3: CASRYKDPGYTF
D: .; V: TRBV12-3/TRBV12-4; size: .; J: TRBJ2-1; DNA: TGTGCCAGCAGCCCTTTTGGGGTTGAGCAGTTCTTC; CDR3: CASSPFGVEQFF
D: TRBD1; V: TRBV20-1; size: many; J: TRBJ2-1; DNA: TGCAGTGCGGAACCCGGGACAGGGGGTCACAATGAGCAGTTCTTC; CDR3: CSAEPGTGGHNEQFF
D: .; V: TRBV2; size: .; J: TRBJ1-2; DNA: TGTGCATTTGGCACAACTAACTATGGCTACACCTTC; CDR3: CAFGTTNYGYTF
D: .; V: TRBV19; size: many; J: TRBJ1-5; DNA: TGTGCCAGCCAAGAACCTCCCAGGGGAGTTAGCAATCAGCCCCAGCATTTT; CDR3: CASQEPPRGVSNQPQHF
D: .; V: TRBV20-1; size: many; J: TRBJ1-2; DNA: TGCAGTGCTTATGGGGAAAGCCACTATGGCTACACCTTC; CDR3: CSAYGESHYGYTF
D: .; V: TRBV10-3; size: many; J: TRBJ2-3; DNA: TGTGCCATCAGTGAATCAGGAGATACGCAGTATTTT; CDR3: CAISESGDTQYF
D: TRBD2; V: TRBV20-1; size: many; J: TRBJ2-5; DNA: TGCAGTGCTAGTCTGGGGACTAGCGGCAACACCCAGTACTTC; CDR3: CSASLGTSGNTQYF
D: .; V: TRBV28; size: many; J: TRBJ1-6; DNA: TGTGCCAGCAGTTTAGGTGGGGATAATTCACCCCTCCACTTT; CDR3: CASSLGGDNSPLHF
D: TRBD2; V: TRBV15; size: .; J: TRBJ2-3; DNA: TGTGCCACCAGCAGAGTCCTAGCGGGCACAGATACGCAGTATTTT; CDR3: CATSRVLAGTDTQYF
D: .; V: TRBV12-3/TRBV12-4; size: .; J: TRBJ1-5; DNA: TGTGCCAGCAGACCAGGGTTTGGCAATCAGCCCCAGCATTTT; CDR3: CASRPGFGNQPQHF
D: TRBD1; V: TRBV20-1; size: .; J: TRBJ1-6; DNA: TGCAGTGCTAGGTCCGGGACAGGGGAAAATTCACCCCTCCACTTT; CDR3: CSARSGTGENSPLHF
D: .; V: TRBV7-2; size: .; J: TRBJ2-5; DNA: TGTGCCAGCAGCCTAGCAGTGGGCAGGGCCCAAGAGACCCAGTACTTC; CDR3: CASSLAVGRAQETQYF
D: .; V: TRBV9; size: medium-sized; J: TRBJ1-6; DNA: TGTGCCAGCAGCGCCCGTATAACAGGGCCTAATTCACCCCTCCACTTT; CDR3: CASSARITGPNSPLHF
D: .; V: TRBV3-1; size: many; J: TRBJ2-3; DNA: TGTGCCAGCAGCCAAGTAGGGGCAGGCACAGATACGCAGTATTTT; CDR3: CASSQVGAGTDTQYF
D: TRBD1; V: TRBV15; size: few; J: TRBJ1-6; DNA: TGTGCCACCAGCAGTCAAACAGGGGATTCACCCCTCCACTTT; CDR3: CATSSQTGDSPLHF
D: .; V: TRBV2; size: .; J: TRBJ2-7; DNA: TGTGCCAGCAGTACCGACTGGAGGAGCGATCACGAGCAGTATTTC; CDR3: CASSTDWRSDHEQYF
D: .; V: TRBV7-3; size: few; J: TRBJ1-6; DNA: TGTGCCAGCAGCCTACTCGGAACAGGGAACAATTCACCCCTCCACTTT; CDR3: CASSLLGTGNNSPLHF
D: .; V: TRBV19; size: .; J: TRBJ2-7; DNA: TGTGCCAGTAGAACGACAAGCCGTACCTACGAGCAGTACTTC; CDR3: CASRTTSRTYEQYF
D: TRBD1; V: TRBV4-3; size: .; J: TRBJ1-6; DNA: TGCGCCAGCAGCCAGGGACAGGGGGCCAGGCCACCCCTCCACTTT; CDR3: CASSQGQGARPPLHF
D: .; V: TRBV9; size: .; J: TRBJ1-6; DNA: TGTGCCAGCAGCGTCAGGGATGTTGGGAATTCACCCCTCCACTTT; CDR3: CASSVRDVGNSPLHF
D: TRBD2; V: TRBV11-2; size: .; J: TRBJ2-1; DNA: TGTGCCAGCAGCTTAGTTGGCTTAGCGGGAGCTGAGGAGCAGTTCTTC; CDR3: CASSLVGLAGAEEQFF
D: TRBD1; V: TRBV6-6; size: .; J: TRBJ1-3; DNA: TGTGCCAGCAGAGGGGGACAGGGTCGAAACACCATATATTTT; CDR3: CASRGGQGRNTIYF
D: TRBD1; V: TRBV28; size: many; J: TRBJ1-4; DNA: TGTGCCAGCAGTGACCGGGACAGGGCGAATGAAAAACTGTTTTTT; CDR3: CASSDRDRANEKLFF
D: .; V: TRBV14; size: .; J: TRBJ2-7; DNA: TGTGCCAGCAGCCGAGGCTTGGGGAGGGAGCAGTACTTC; CDR3: CASSRGLGREQYF
D: .; V: TRBV29-1; size: .; J: TRBJ2-1; DNA: TGCAGCGGTCGTGAACCGGATGAGCAGTTCTTC; CDR3: CSGREPDEQFF
D: .; V: TRBV9; size: once; J: TRBJ1-6; DNA: TGTGCCAGCAGCGTAGGTGGACAGTCACCCCTCCACTTT; CDR3: CASSVGGQSPLHF
D: .; V: TRBV5-6; size: .; J: TRBJ2-5; DNA: TGTGCCAGCAGCGCAGTGGGGTCCCAAGAGACCCAGTACTTC; CDR3: CASSAVGSQETQYF
D: .; V: TRBV5-1; size: .; J: TRBJ2-3; DNA: TGCGCCAGCAGCGTAGGACCTAGCACAGATACGCAGTATTTT; CDR3: CASSVGPSTDTQYF
D: TRBD2; V: TRBV29-1; size: .; J: TRBJ2-7; DNA: TGCAGCGTTGATGGTCTAGCGGGGGCCTACGAGCAGTACTTC; CDR3: CSVDGLAGAYEQYF
D: .; V: TRBV24-1; size: .; J: TRBJ1-5; DNA: TGTGCCACCGGGACGCCGGAGGTCAATCAGCCCCAGCATTTT; CDR3: CATGTPEVNQPQHF
D: TRBD2; V: TRBV20-1; size: .; J: TRBJ2-7; DNA: TGCAGTGCTAGAGATCCCACAGCTAGCGGGGACTACGAGCAGTACTTC; CDR3: CSARDPTASGDYEQYF
D: TRBD1; V: TRBV11-1; size: .; J: TRBJ1-3; DNA: TGTGCCAGCAGCGCCGGGACAGGGCACGGAAACACCATATATTTT; CDR3: CASSAGTGHGNTIYF
D: .; V: TRBV20-1; size: medium-sized; J: TRBJ2-7; DNA: TGCAGTGCTAGAGAAGACTACGAGCAGTACTTC; CDR3: CSAREDYEQYF
D: .; V: TRBV2; size: .; J: TRBJ2-1; DNA: TGTGCCAGCAACTCCGACAACGAGCGGTTCTTC; CDR3: CASNSDNERFF
D: .; V: TRBV7-7; size: .; J: TRBJ2-7; DNA: TGTGCTAGCAGCTTAGCGGTCGGATACGAGCAGTACTTC; CDR3: CASSLAVGYEQYF
D: TRBD2; V: TRBV19; size: .; J: TRBJ2-5; DNA: TGCGCCAGCGCTTTGGGACTAGCGGACTCGTACCAAGAGACCCAGTCCTTC; CDR3: CASALGLADSYQETQSF
D: TRBD1; V: TRBV5-1; size: .; J: TRBJ2-7; DNA: TGCGCCAGCAGCCCAGGCGGGACAGGGCTCTCCTACGAGCAGTACTTC; CDR3: CASSPGGTGLSYEQYF
D: TRBD2; V: TRBV20-1; size: many; J: TRBJ2-3; DNA: TGCAGTGCTAGACGACTAGCGGGAGGGCCTAGCACAGATACGCAGTATTTT; CDR3: CSARRLAGGPSTDTQYF
D: .; V: TRBV4-1; size: medium-sized; J: TRBJ1-2; DNA: TGCGCCAGCAGCCGAGCAGGGGTGGTTCTGGGATGGAATGGCTACACCTTC; CDR3: CASSRAGVVLGWNGYTF
D: .; V: TRBV7-8; size: large; J: TRBJ2-7; DNA: TGTGCCAGCAGCGCCCGCCCCCCTAGAGACGGCTTGTACGAGCAGTACTTC; CDR3: CASSARPPRDGLYEQYF